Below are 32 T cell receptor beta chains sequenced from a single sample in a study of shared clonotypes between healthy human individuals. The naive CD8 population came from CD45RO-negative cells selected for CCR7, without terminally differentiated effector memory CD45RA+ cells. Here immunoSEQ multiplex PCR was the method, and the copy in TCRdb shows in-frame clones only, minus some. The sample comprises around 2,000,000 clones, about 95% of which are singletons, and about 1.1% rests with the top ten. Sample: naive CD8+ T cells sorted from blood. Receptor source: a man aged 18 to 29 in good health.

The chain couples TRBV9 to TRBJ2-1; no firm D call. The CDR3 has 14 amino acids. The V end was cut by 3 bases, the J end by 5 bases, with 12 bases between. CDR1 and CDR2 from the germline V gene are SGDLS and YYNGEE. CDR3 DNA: TGTGCCAGCAGCGCAGACTCTAGTGACAATGAGCAGTTCTTC. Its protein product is CASSADSSDNEQFF.

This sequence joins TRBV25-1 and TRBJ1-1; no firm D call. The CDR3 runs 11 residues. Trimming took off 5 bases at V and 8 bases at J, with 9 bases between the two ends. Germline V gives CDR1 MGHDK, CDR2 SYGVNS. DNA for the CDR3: TGTGCCAGCAGTCTGGGGTCAGAAGCTTTCTTT. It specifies CASSLGSEAFF.

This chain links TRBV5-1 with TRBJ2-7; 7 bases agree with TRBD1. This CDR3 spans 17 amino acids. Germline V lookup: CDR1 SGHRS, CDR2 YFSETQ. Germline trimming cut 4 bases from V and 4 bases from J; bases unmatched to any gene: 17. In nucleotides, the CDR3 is TGCGCCAGCAGCCAAGACCCGACAGGGCGTATTTCGTACGAGCAGTACTTC. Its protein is CASSQDPTGRISYEQYF.

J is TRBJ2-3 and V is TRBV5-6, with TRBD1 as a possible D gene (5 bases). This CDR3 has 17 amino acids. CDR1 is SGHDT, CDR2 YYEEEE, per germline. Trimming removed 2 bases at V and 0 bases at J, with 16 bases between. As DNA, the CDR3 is TGTGCCAGCAGCTTAAGGGGCCTCTCATTAAGCACAGATACGCAGTATTTT. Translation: CASSLRGLSLSTDTQYF.

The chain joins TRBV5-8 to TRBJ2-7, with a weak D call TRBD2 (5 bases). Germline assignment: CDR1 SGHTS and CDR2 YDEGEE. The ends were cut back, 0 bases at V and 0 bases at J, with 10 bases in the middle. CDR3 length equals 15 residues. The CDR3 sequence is CASSLGGFLSYEQYF. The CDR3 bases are TGTGCCAGCAGCTTGGGCGGGTTCCTCTCCTACGAGCAGTACTTC.

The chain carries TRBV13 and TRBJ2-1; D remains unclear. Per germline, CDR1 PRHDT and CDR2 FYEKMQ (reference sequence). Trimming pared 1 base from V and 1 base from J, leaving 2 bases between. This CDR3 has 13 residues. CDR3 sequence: CASSLESYNEQFF. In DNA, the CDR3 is TGTGCCAGCAGCTTAGAATCCTACAATGAGCAGTTCTTC.

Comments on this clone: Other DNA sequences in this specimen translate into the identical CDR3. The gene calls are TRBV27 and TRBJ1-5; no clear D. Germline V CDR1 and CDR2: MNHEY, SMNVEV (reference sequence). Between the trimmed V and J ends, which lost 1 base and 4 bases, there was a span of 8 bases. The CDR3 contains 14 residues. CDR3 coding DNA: TGTGCCAGCAGTTTATTGGGTGGGAATCAGCCCCAGCATTTT. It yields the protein CASSLLGGNQPQHF.

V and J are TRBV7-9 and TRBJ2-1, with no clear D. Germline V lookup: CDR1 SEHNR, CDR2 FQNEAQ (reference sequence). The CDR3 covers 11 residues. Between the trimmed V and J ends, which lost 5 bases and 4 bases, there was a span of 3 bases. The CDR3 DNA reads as TGTGCCAGCAGCAAATACAATGAGCAGTTCTTC. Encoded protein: CASSKYNEQFF.

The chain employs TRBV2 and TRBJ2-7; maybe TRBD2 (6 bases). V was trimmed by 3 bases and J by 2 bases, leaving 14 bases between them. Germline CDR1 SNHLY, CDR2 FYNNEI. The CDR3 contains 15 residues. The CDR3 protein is CASSEEPGGAYEQYF. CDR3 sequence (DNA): TGTGCCAGCAGTGAGGAGCCGGGCGGGGCCTACGAGCAGTACTTC.

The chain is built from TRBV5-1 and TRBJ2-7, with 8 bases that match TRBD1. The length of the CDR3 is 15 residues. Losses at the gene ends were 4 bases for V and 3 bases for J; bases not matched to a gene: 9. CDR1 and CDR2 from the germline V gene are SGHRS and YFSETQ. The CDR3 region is CASSPTGDGGYEQYF. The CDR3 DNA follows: TGCGCCAGCAGCCCGACAGGGGATGGGGGCTACGAGCAGTACTTC.

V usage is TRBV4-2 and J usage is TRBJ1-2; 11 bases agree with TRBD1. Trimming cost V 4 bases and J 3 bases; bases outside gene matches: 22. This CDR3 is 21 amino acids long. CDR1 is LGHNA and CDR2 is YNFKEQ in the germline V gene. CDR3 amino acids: CASSPHKSVWGQGVEDYGYTF. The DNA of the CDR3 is TGTGCCAGCAGCCCCCATAAAAGCGTTTGGGGACAGGGGGTAGAAGACTATGGCTACACCTTC.

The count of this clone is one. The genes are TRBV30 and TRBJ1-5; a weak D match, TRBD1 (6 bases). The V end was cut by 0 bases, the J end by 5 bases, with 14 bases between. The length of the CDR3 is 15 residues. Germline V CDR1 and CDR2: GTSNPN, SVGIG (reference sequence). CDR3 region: CAWSVGGGADQPQHF. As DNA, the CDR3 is TGTGCCTGGAGTGTGGGCGGGGGCGCGGATCAGCCCCAGCATTTT.

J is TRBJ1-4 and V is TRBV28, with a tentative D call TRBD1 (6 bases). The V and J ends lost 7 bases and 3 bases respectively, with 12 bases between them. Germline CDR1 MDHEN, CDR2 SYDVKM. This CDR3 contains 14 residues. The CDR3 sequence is CASTVTGPNEKLFF. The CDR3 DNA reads TGTGCCAGCACCGTAACAGGGCCTAATGAAAAACTGTTTTTT. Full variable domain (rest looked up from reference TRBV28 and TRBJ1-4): DVKVTQSSRYLVKRTGEKVFLECVQDMDHENMFWYRQDPGLGLRLIYFSYDVKMKEKGDIPEGYSVSREKKERFSLILESASTNQTSMYLCASTVTGPNEKLFFGSGTQLSVL.

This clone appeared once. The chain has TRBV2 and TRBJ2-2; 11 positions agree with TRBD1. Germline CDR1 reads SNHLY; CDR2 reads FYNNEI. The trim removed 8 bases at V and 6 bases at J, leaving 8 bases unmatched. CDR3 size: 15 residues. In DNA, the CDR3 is TGTGCCAGCCGAACTGGACAGGGGGCCGCCGGGGAGCTGTTTTTT. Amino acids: CASRTGQGAAGELFF.

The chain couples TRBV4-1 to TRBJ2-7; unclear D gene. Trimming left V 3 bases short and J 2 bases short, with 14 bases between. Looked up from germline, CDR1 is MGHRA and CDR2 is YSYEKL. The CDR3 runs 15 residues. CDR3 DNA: TGCGCCAGCAGCCACCTGGGAACCACAGCCTACGAGCAGTACTTC. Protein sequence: CASSHLGTTAYEQYF.

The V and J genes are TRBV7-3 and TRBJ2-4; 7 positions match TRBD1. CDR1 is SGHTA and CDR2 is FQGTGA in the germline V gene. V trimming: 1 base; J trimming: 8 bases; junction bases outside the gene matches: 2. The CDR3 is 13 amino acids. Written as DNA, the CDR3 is TGTGCCAGCAGCTTAATAACAGGGGACATTCAGTACTTC. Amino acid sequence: CASSLITGDIQYF.

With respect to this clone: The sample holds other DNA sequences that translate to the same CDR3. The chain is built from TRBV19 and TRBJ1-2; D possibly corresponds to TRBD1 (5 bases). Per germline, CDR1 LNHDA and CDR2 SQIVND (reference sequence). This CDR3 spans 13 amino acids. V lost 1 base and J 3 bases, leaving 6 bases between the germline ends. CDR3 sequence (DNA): TGTGCCAGTAGTATAGGAGGGGACTATGGCTACACCTTC. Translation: CASSIGGDYGYTF.

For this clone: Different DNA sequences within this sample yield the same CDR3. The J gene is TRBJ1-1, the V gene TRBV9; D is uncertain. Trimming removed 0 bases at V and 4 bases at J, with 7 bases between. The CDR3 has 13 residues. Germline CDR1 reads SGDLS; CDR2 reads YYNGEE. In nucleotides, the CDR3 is TGTGCCAGCAGCGTAGATAGTGGCACTGAAGCTTTCTTT. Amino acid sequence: CASSVDSGTEAFF.

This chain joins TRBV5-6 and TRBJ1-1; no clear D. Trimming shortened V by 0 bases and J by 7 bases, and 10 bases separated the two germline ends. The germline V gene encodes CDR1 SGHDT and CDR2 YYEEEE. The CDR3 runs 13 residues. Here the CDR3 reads CASSLGAGIEAFF. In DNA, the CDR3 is TGTGCCAGCAGCTTGGGGGCGGGGATTGAAGCTTTCTTT.

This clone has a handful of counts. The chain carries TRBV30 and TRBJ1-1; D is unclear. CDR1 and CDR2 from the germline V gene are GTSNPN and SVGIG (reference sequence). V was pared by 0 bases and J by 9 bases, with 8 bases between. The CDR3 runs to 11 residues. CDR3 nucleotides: TGTGCCTGGAGTGTACAGAGAAAAGCTTTCTTT. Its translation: CAWSVQRKAFF. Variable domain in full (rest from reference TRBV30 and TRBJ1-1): SQTIHQWPATLVQPVGSPLSLECTVEGTSNPNLYWYRQAAGRGLQLLFYSVGIGQISSEVPQNLSASRPQDRQFILSSKKLLLSDSGFYLCAWSVQRKAFFGQGTRLTVV.

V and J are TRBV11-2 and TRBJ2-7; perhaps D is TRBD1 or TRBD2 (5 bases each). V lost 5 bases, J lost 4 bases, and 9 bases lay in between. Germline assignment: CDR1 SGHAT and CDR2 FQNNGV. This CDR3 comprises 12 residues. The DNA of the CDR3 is TGTGCCAGCAGCCCTTGGGGGTACGAGCAGTACTTC. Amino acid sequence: CASSPWGYEQYF. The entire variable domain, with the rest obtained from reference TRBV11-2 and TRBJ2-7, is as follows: EAGVAQSPRYKIIEKRQSVAFWCNPISGHATLYWYQQILGQGPKLLIQFQNNGVVDDSQLPKDRFSAERLKGVDSTLKIQPAKLEDSAVYLCASSPWGYEQYFGPGTRLTVT.

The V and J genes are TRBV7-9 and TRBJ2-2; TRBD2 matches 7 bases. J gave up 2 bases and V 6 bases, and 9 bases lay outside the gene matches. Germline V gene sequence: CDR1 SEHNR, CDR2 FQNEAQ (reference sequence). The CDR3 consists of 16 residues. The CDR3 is CASSPPGLSNTGELFF. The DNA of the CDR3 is TGTGCCAGCAGTCCACCGGGACTATCCAACACCGGGGAGCTGTTTTTT.

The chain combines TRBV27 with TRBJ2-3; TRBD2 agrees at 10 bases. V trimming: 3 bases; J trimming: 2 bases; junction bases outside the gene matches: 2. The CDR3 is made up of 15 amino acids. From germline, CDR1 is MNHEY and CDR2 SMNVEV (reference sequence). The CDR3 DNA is TGTGCCAGCAGTTTCACTAGCGGGGCCACAGATACGCAGTATTTT. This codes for CASSFTSGATDTQYF.

CDR3 in DNA: TGTGCCATCAGTTACACAGGGTCGGCGAACACCGGGGAGCTGTTTTTT. Its translation is CAISYTGSANTGELFF. This chain connects TRBV10-3 to TRBJ2-2; D is perhaps TRBD1 (6 bases). Germline V gives CDR1 ENHRY, CDR2 SYGVKD. Trimming took off 5 bases at V and 0 bases at J, with 13 bases between the two ends. The CDR3 is 16 amino acids.

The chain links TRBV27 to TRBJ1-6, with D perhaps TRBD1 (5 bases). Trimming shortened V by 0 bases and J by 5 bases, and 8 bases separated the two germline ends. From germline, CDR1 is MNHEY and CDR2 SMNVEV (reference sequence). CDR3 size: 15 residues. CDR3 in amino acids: CASSLSPGNNSPLHF. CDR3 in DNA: TGTGCCAGCAGTTTATCGCCAGGGAATAATTCACCCCTCCACTTT.

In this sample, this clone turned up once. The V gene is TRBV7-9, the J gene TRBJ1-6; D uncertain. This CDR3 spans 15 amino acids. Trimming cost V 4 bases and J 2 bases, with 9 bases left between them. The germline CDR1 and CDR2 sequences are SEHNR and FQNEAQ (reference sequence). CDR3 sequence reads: CASSSPLTYNSPLHF. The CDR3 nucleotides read TGTGCCAGCAGCTCTCCCCTCACCTATAATTCACCCCTCCACTTT.

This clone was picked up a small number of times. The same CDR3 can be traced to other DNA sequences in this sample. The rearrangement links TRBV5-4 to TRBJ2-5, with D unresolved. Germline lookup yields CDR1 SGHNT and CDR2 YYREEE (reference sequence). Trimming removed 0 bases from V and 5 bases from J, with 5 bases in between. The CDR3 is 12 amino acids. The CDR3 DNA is TGTGCCAGCAGCTTGGGTGAGGAGACCCAGTACTTC. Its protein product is CASSLGEETQYF.

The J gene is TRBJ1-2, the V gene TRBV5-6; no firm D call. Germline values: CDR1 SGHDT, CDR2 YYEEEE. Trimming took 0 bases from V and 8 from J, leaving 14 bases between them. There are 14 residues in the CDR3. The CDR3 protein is CASSLAVGQRGYTF. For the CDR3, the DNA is TGTGCCAGCAGCTTGGCCGTAGGGCAAAGGGGCTACACCTTC.

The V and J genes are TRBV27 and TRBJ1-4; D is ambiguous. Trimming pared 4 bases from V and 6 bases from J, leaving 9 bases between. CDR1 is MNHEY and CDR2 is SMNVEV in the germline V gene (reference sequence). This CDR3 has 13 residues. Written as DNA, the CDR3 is TGTGCCAGCAGTTATAACAGCGATGAAAAACTGTTTTTT. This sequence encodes CASSYNSDEKLFF.

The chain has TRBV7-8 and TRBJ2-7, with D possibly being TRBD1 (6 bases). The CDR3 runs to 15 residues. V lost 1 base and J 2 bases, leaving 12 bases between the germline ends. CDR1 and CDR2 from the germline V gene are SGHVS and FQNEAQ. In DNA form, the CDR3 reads TGTGCCAGCAGCTTAGAGGTGACAGGTGCCTACGAGCAGTACTTC. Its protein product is CASSLEVTGAYEQYF.

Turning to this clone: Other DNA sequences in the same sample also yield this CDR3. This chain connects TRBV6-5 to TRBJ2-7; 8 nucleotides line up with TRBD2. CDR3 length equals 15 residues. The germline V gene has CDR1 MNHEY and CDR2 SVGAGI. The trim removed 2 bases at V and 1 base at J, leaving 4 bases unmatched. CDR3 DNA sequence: TGTGCCAGCAGTTACGGGACGGGGGGGTCCTACGAGCAGTACTTC. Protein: CASSYGTGGSYEQYF.

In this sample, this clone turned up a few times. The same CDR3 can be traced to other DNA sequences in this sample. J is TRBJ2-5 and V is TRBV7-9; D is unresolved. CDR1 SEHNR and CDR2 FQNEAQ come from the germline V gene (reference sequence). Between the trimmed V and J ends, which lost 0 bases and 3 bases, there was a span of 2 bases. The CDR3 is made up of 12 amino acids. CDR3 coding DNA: TGTGCCAGCAGCTTAGCGGAAGAGACCCAGTACTTC. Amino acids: CASSLAEETQYF.